This paragraph covers one TCR beta chain sequence. This sample includes further DNA sequences coding for the same CDR3. The CDR3 totals 14 residues. Germline trimming cut 3 bases from V and 4 bases from J; bases unmatched to any gene: 3. Germline CDR1 reads MNHNY; CDR2 reads SVGAGI (reference sequence). Primers for the PCR totalled 60 Vbeta and 13 Jbeta. Only in-frame clones appear in the TCRdb table, and some are missing; sequencing was by immunoSEQ multiplex PCR. The table shows 200,000 or so clones, with around 83% occurring only once. These data belong to a study of cytomegalovirus exposure and HLA in healthy donors.

This clonotype was sampled from a girl aged 5 to 17 in good health and CMV-seronegative. This sequence joins TRBV6-6 and TRBJ2-7; 10 bases are shared with TRBD1. The sample taken for sequencing was PBMCs. DNA for the CDR3: TGTGCCAGCAGTTATTCGGGACAGGGGTACGAGCAGTACTTC. Amino acids: CASSYSGQGYEQYF.